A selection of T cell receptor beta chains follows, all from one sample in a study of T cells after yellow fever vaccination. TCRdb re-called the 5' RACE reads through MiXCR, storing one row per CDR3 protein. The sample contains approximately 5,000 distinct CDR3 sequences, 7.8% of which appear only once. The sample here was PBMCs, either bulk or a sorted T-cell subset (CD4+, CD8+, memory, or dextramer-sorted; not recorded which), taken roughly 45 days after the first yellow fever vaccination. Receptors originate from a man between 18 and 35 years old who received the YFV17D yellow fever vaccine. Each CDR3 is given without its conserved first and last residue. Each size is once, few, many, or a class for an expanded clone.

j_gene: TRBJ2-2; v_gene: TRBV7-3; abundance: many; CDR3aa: ASSPFGELNTGELF
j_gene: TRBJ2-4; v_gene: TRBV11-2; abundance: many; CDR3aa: ASSQASKNIQY
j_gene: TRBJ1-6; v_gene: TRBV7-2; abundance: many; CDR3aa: ASSPTRVALH
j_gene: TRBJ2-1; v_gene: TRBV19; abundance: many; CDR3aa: ASSIAAGGPHEQF
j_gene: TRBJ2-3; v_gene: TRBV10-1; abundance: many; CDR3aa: ASSETAGGSTDTQY
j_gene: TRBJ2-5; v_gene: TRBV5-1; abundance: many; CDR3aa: ASSGSAYETQY
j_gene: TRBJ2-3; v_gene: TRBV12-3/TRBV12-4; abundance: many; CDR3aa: ASNSEGADTQY
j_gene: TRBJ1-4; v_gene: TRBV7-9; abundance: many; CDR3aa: ASSRTDEKLF
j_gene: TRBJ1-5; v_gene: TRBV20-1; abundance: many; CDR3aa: SALTGGDQPQH
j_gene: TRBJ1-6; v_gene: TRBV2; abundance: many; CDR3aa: ASSEFPPPLH
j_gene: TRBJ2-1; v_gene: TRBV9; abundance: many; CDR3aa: ASSEGTNYNEQF
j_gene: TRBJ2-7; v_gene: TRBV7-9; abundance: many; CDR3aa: ASSFTGGGHEQY
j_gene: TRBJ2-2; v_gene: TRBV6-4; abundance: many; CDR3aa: ASSPEPQPLWGPDRSAGELF